These 6 T cell receptor beta chains were sequenced from one sample in a study of radiotherapy plus CTLA-4 blockade in lung cancer. Libraries were prepared by immunoSEQ multiplex PCR; TCRdb keeps only in-frame clonotypes and omits some of them. The profile shows 35,000 to 45,000 clones, 75% to 90% of them singletons. The specimen was peripheral blood, collected from a patient treated with radiotherapy plus ipilimumab. These receptor sequences come from a human donor with non-small cell lung cancer who had stable disease on radiotherapy plus ipilimumab.

The chain combines TRBV4-3 with TRBJ2-3; 13 bases line up with TRBD2. V dropped 2 bases and J dropped 4; count of bases not matched to a gene: 12. The CDR3 loop spans 19 amino acids. Germline assignment: CDR1 LGHNA and CDR2 YSLEER. CDR3 protein: CASSQPGLAGDPPSDTQYF. The DNA for the CDR3 is TGCGCCAGCAGCCAACCAGGACTAGCGGGAGACCCCCCATCAGATACGCAGTATTTT.

The V call is TRBV7-3, the J call TRBJ2-1, with 10 bases lining up with TRBD1. This CDR3 comprises 17 residues. With 1 base clipped from V and 9 bases from J, the junction kept 12 bases outside the gene matches. Per the germline V gene, CDR1 is SGHTA and CDR2 is FQGTGA. This chain's CDR3 is CASSLNPGTGDPGEQFF. The CDR3 DNA sequence: TGTGCCAGCAGCTTAAACCCCGGGACAGGGGATCCGGGTGAGCAGTTCTTC.

Turning to this clone: An end of the junction differs from the germline gene, which may be a read error. DNA for the CDR3: TGTGCCAGCGGCTTGATATCGGACACTGAAGCTTTCTTT. It is translated as CASGLISDTEAFF. The chain joins TRBV5-4 to TRBJ1-1; D uncertain. The CDR3 is 13 amino acids. Germline CDR1 reads SGHNT; CDR2 reads YYREEE (reference sequence).

In this sample, this clone turned up once. The chain uses TRBV4-1 and TRBJ2-1; D unclear. Looked up from germline, CDR1 is MGHRA and CDR2 is YSYEKL. The length of the CDR3 is 13 residues. Trimming removed 1 base from V and 9 bases from J, with 10 bases in between. Written as DNA, the CDR3 is TGCGCCAGCAGCCAAGTCACCCGGAGTGAGCAGTTCTTC. This codes for CASSQVTRSEQFF.

This clone was recorded once. As DNA, the CDR3 is TGTGCCAGCAGTTCCCAAACCGGACTACTCCAGTTCTTC. Translating it yields CASSSQTGLLQFF. The rearrangement joins TRBV7-2 to TRBJ2-1; possibly TRBD2 for D (6 bases). Trimming took 6 bases from V and 13 from J, leaving 19 bases between them. Germline CDR1 is SGHTA and CDR2 is FQGNSA. The CDR3 sequence is 13 residues long. The entire variable domain, with the rest obtained from reference TRBV7-2 and TRBJ2-1, is as follows: GAGVSQSPSNKVTEKGKDVELRCDPISGHTALYWYRQSLGQGLEFLIYFQGNSAPDKSGLPSDRFSAERTGGSVSTLTIQRTQQEDSAVYLCASSSQTGLLQFFGPGTRLTVL.

V usage is TRBV6-8 and J usage is TRBJ1-2; D call uncertain. CDR1 is MNHGY, CDR2 SAAAGT, per germline. The CDR3 contains 10 residues. With 10 bases removed from V and 2 bases from J, the gap between germline ends came to 5 bases. The CDR3 DNA follows: TGTGCCACTATGAACTATGGCTACACCTTC. Residues: CATMNYGYTF.